This T cell receptor (beta chain) was sequenced during a study of T cell changes during pregnancy in multiple sclerosis. The assay was immunoSEQ multiplex PCR, and TCRdb's table has in-frame clones only and misses some. This sample yields about 70,000 clones, of which 80% to 95% are seen a single time; just under 0.3% belongs to the top ten. The germline gives CDR1 SGHTA, CDR2 FQGTGA. V gave up 5 bases and J gave up 5 bases; unmatched junction bases: 5. This CDR3 is built from 13 residues. This TCR derives from a female donor with multiple sclerosis, enrolled in a pregnancy study. The genes are TRBV7-3 and TRBJ1-1; TRBD1 matches at 7 bases. Sequences were derived from CD4+ T cells from peripheral blood mononuclear cells, sampled after pregnancy. CDR3 residues: CASSPQGGTEAFF. CDR3 nucleotides: TGTGCCAGCAGCCCCCAGGGGGGAACTGAAGCTTTCTTT. The full variable domain, completed using reference TRBV7-3 and TRBJ1-1, is GAGVSQTPSNKVTEKGKYVELRCDPISGHTALYWYRQSLGQGPEFLIYFQGTGAADDSGLPNDRFFAVRPEGSVSTLKIQRTERGDSAVYLCASSPQGGTEAFFGQGTRLTVV.